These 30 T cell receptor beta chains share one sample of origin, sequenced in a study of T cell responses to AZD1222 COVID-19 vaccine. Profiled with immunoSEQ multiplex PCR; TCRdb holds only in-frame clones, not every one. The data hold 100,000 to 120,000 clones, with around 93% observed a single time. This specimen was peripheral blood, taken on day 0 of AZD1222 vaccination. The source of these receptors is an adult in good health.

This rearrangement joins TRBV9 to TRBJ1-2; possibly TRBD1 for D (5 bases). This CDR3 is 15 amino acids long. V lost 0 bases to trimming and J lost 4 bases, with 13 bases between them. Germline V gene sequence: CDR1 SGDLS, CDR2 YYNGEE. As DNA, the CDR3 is TGTGCCAGCAGCGTAGGGAGAGACAGATTCTATGGCTACACCTTC. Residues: CASSVGRDRFYGYTF.

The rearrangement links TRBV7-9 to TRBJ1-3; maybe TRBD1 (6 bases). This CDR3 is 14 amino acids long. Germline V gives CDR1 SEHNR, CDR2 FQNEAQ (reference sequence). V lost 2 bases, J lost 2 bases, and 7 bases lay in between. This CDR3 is CASSLNRAGNTIYF. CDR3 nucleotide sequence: TGTGCCAGCAGCTTAAACAGGGCTGGAAACACCATATATTTT.

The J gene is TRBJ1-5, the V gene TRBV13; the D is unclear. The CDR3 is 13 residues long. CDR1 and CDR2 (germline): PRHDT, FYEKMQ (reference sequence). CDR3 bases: TGTGCTAACACATTAAAGGAAATCAGCCCCCAGCATTTT. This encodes CANTLKEISPQHF.

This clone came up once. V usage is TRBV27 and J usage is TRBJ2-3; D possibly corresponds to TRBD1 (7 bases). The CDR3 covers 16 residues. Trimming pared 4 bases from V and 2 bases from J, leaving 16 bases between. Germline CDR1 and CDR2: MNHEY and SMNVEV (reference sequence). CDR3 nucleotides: TGTGCCAGCAGTTCGGAGGGACAGAGGTACACAGATACGCAGTATTTT. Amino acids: CASSSEGQRYTDTQYF.

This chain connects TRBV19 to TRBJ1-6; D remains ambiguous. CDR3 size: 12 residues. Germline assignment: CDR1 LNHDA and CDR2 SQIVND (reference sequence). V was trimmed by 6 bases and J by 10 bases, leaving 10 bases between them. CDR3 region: CASSLGGSPLHF. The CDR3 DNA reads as TGTGCCAGTAGCCTTGGAGGATCACCCCTCCACTTT.

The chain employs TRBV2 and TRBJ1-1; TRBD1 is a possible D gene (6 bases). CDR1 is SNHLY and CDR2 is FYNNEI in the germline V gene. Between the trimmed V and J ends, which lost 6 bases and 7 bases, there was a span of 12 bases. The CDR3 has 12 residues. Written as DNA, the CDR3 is TGTGCCAGCAGGGCACAGGGAGTTGAAGCTTTCTTT. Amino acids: CASRAQGVEAFF.

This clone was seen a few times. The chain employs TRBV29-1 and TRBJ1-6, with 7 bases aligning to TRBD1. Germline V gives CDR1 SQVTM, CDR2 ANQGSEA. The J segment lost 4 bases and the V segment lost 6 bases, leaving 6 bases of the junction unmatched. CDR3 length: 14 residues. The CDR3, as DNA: TGCAGCGTAATGACAGGGACTTATAATTCACCCCTCCACTTT. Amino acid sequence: CSVMTGTYNSPLHF. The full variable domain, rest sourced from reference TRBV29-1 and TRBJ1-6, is SAVISQKPSRDICQRGTSLTIQCQVDSQVTMMFWYRQQPGQSLTLIATANQGSEATYESGFVIDKFPISRPNLTFSTLTVSNMSPEDSSIYLCSVMTGTYNSPLHFGNGTRLTVT.

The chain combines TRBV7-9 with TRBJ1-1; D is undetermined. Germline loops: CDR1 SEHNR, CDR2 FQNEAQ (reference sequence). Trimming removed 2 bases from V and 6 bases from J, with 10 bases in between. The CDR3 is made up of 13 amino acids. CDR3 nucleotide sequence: TGTGCCAGCAGCTTAACCGGGCCCGCTGAAGCTTTCTTT. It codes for CASSLTGPAEAFF.

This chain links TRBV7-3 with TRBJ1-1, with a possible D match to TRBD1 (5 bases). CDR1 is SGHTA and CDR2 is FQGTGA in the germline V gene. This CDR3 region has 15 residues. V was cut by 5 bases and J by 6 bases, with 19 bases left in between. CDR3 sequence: CASSPRKISGAEAFF. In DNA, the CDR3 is TGTGCCAGCAGCCCTCGGAAAATCTCGGGGGCTGAAGCTTTCTTT.

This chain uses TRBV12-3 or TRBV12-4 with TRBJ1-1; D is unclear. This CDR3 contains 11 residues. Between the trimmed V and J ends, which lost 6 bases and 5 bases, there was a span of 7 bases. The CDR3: CASSPGTEAFF. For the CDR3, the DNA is TGTGCCAGCAGCCCCGGAACTGAAGCTTTCTTT.

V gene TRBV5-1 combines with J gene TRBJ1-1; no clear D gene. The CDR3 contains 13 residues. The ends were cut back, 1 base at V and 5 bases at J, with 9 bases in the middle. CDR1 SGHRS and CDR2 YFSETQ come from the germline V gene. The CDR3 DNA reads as TGCGCCAGCAGCTTGATCCGAGAAACTGAAGCTTTCTTT. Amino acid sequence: CASSLIRETEAFF.

CDR3 bases: TGTGCCAGCAGCTGGGGGACTAGCGGGGGGCCAAACCTCTACAATGAGCAGTTCTTC. Translated, it gives CASSWGTSGGPNLYNEQFF. The chain is built from TRBV7-2 and TRBJ2-1; TRBD2 aligns across 15 bases. The V segment lost 4 bases and the J segment 3 bases; nucleotides outside the gene matches: 10. The CDR3 has 19 amino acids. Germline V gene sequence: CDR1 SGHTA, CDR2 FQGNSA.

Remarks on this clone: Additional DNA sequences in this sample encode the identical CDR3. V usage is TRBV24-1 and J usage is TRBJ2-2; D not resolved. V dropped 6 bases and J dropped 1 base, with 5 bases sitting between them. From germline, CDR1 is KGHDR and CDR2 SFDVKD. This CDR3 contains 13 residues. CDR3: CATSLKNTGELFF. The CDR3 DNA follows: TGTGCCACCAGTCTCAAGAACACCGGGGAGCTGTTTTTT.

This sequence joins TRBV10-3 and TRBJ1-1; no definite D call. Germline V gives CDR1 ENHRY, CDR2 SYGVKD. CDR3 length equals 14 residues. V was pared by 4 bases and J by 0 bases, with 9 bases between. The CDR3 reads CAISGAGLNTEAFF. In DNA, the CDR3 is TGTGCCATCAGTGGGGCAGGTCTGAACACTGAAGCTTTCTTT.

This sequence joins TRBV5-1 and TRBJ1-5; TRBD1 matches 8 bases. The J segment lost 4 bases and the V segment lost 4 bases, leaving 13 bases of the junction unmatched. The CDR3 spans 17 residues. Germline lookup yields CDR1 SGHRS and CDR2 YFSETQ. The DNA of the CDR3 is TGCGCCAGCAGCCTGCCCGCGGGGACAGGCGATAATCAGCCCCAGCATTTT. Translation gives CASSLPAGTGDNQPQHF.

The CDR3: CASSERLVLSGNTIYF. The CDR3 coding sequence is TGTGCCAGCAGTGAACGGCTAGTTCTCTCTGGAAACACCATATATTTT. The V call is TRBV2, the J call TRBJ1-3, with no clear D. V lost 2 bases to trimming and J lost 0 bases, with 11 bases between them. The CDR3 runs 16 residues. CDR1 is SNHLY, CDR2 FYNNEI, per germline. The full variable domain, rest sourced from reference TRBV2 and TRBJ1-3, is EPEVTQTPSHQVTQMGQEVILRCVPISNHLYFYWYRQILGQKVEFLVSFYNNEISEKSEIFDDQFSVERPDGSNFTLKIRSTKLEDSAMYFCASSERLVLSGNTIYFGEGSWLTVV.

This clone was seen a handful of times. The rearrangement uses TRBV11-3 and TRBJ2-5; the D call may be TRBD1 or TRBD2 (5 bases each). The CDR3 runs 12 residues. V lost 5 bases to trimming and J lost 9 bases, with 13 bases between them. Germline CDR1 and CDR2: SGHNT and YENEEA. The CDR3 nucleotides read TGTGCCAGCAGCCCCCGATCGGGGCCCCAGTACTTC. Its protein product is CASSPRSGPQYF.

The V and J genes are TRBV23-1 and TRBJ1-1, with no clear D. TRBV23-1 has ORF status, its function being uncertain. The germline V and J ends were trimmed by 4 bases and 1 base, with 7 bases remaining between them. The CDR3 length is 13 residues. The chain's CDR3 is CASSPHGNTEAFF. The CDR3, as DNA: TGCGCCAGCAGTCCTCACGGGAACACTGAAGCTTTCTTT.

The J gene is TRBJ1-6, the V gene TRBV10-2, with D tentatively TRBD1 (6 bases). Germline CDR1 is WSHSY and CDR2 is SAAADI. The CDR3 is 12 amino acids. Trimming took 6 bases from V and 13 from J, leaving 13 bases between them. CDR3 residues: CASRDSQDPLHF. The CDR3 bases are TGCGCCAGCAGGGACAGCCAGGATCCCCTCCACTTT.

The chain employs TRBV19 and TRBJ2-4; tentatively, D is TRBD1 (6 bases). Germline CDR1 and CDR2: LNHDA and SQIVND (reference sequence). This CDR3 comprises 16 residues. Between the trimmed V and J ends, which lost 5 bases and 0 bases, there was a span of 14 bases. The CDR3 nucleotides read TGTGCCAGTAGTCCGGGACACAATCTAGCCAAAAACATTCAGTACTTC. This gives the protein CASSPGHNLAKNIQYF.

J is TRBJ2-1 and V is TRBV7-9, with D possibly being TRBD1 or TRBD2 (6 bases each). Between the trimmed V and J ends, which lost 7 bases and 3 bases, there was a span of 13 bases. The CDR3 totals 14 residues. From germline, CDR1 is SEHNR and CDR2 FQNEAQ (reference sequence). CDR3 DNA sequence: TGTGCCAGCACGCGGGACACGTTCTACAATGAGCAGTTCTTC. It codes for CASTRDTFYNEQFF.

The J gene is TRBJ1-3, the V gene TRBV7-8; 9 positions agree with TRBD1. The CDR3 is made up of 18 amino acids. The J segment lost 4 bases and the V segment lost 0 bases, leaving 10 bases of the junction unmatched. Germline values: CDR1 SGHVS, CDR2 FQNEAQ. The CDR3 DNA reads TGTGCCAGCAGCTTAGCCCAACAAGGGACAGGGCGAGGAAACACCATATATTTT. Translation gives CASSLAQQGTGRGNTIYF.

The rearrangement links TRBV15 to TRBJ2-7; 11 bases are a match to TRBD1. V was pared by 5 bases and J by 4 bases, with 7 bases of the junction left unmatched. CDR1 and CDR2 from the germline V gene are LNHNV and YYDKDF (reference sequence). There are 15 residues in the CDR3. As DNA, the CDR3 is TGTGCCACCAGCCGGAGGACAGGGGGCATGTACGAGCAGTACTTC. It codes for CATSRRTGGMYEQYF.

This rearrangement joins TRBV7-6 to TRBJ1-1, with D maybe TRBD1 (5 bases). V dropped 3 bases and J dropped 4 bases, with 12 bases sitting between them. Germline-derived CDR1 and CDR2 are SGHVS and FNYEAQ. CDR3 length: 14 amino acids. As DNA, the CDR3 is TGTGCCAGCAGCTTGGGATTTGGGGGCACTGAAGCTTTCTTT. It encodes CASSLGFGGTEAFF.

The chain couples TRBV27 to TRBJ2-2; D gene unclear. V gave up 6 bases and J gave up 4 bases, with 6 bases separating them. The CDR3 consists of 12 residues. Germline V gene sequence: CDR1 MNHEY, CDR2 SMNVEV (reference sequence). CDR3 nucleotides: TGTGCCAGCAGCTTACGCACCGGGGAGCTGTTTTTT. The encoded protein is CASSLRTGELFF.

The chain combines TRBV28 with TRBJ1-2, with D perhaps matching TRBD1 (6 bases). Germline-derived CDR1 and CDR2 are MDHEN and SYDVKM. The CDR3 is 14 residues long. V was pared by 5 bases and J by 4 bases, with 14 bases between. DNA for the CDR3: TGTGCCAGCAGTAGCGGACAGACTTTCTATGGCTACACCTTC. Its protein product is CASSSGQTFYGYTF.

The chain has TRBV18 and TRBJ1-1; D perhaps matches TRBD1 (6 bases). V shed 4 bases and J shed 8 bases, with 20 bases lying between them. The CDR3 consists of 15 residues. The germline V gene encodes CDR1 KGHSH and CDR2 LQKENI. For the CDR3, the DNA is TGTGCCAGCTCACAACGGGCCGGGGGGCACTGGGAAGCTTTCTTT. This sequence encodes CASSQRAGGHWEAFF.

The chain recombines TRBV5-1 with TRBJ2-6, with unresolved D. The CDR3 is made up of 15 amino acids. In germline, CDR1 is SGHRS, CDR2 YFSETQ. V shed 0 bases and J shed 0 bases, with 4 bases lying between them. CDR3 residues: CASSLEYSGANVLTF. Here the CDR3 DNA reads TGCGCCAGCAGCTTGGAGTACTCTGGGGCCAACGTCCTGACTTTC.

Written as DNA, the CDR3 is TGTGCCAGCAGTCGGACGGGTTATAGCAATCAGCCCCAGCATTTT. Amino acids: CASSRTGYSNQPQHF. The V gene is TRBV27, the J gene TRBJ1-5; D not certain. With 5 bases removed from V and 0 bases from J, the gap between germline ends came to 11 bases. Per germline, CDR1 MNHEY and CDR2 SMNVEV (reference sequence). The CDR3 is 15 amino acids.

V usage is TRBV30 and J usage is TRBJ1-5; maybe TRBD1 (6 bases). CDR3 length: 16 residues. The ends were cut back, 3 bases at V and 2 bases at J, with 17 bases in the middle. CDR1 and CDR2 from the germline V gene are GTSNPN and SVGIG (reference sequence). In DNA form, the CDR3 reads TGTGCCTGGAGGATGGGTGGGGGCAGGGGCAATCAGCCCCAGCATTTT. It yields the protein CAWRMGGGRGNQPQHF. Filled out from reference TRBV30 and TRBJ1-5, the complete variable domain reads SQTIHQWPATLVQPVGSPLSLECTVEGTSNPNLYWYRQAAGRGLQLLFYSVGIGQISSEVPQNLSASRPQDRQFILSSKKLLLSDSGFYLCAWRMGGGRGNQPQHFGDGTRLSIL.